Each of the 31 T cell receptor beta chains below was sequenced from the same sample in a study of T cell responses to AZD1222 COVID-19 vaccine. Assay: immunoSEQ multiplex PCR; the TCRdb copy retains only in-frame clones and omits some. This sample has over 140,000 clones, with 90% to 95% found just once. The starting material was peripheral blood, obtained 28 days after the second AZD1222 dose. Source of these receptors: an adult who received the AZD1222 COVID-19 vaccine.

This sequence joins TRBV19 and TRBJ1-2; D not certain. CDR3 length equals 14 residues. Germline V gene data show CDR1 as LNHDA and CDR2 as SQIVND (reference sequence). Trimming stripped 0 bases from V and 6 bases from J, with 11 bases between. The CDR3 DNA reads as TGTGCCAGTAGTATAGATCTGGCGGTTGATGGCTACACCTTC. Encoded protein: CASSIDLAVDGYTF.

The genes are TRBV6-2 or TRBV6-3 and TRBJ1-5; D gene unclear. The length of the CDR3 is 14 residues. Trimming removed 3 bases from V and 11 bases from J, with 17 bases in between. Germline-derived CDR1 and CDR2 are MNHEY and SVGEGT. CDR3 bases: TGTGCCAGCAGTTATTGGCAGGAGGAGGACTCCCAGCATTTT. This encodes CASSYWQEEDSQHF.

The rearrangement joins TRBV6-5 to TRBJ1-5, with D perhaps matching TRBD1 (6 bases). This CDR3 has 12 residues. The germline V gene has CDR1 MNHEY and CDR2 SVGAGI. With 10 bases removed from V and 4 bases from J, the gap between germline ends came to 11 bases. The chain's CDR3 is CATRTANQPQHF. DNA of the CDR3: TGTGCCACCCGGACAGCAAATCAGCCCCAGCATTTT.

The chain recombines TRBV28 with TRBJ1-6; TRBD1 is a possible D gene (6 bases). The CDR3 is 16 residues long. V dropped 2 bases and J dropped 4 bases, with 12 bases sitting between them. Germline lookup yields CDR1 MDHEN and CDR2 SYDVKM. The CDR3 region has the DNA TGTGCCAGCAGTTTAGCCGACAGGCCGTATAATTCACCCCTCCACTTT. The encoded protein is CASSLADRPYNSPLHF. The entire variable domain, with the rest obtained from reference TRBV28 and TRBJ1-6, is as follows: DVKVTQSSRYLVKRTGEKVFLECVQDMDHENMFWYRQDPGLGLRLIYFSYDVKMKEKGDIPEGYSVSREKKERFSLILESASTNQTSMYLCASSLADRPYNSPLHFGNGTRLTVT.

J is TRBJ2-2 and V is TRBV5-1; TRBD1 agrees at 8 bases. This CDR3 comprises 14 residues. V shed 0 bases and J 6 bases; nucleotides not matched to a gene: 1. Germline V lookup: CDR1 SGHRS, CDR2 YFSETQ. The CDR3 loop is CASSLVQGAGELFF. In nucleotides, the CDR3 is TGCGCCAGCAGCTTGGTACAGGGGGCCGGGGAGCTGTTTTTT. The variable domain in full, completed from reference TRBV5-1 and TRBJ2-2, reads KAGVTQTPRYLIKTRGQQVTLSCSPISGHRSVSWYQQTPGQGLQFLFEYFSETQRNKGNFPGRFSGRQFSNSRSEMNVSTLELGDSALYLCASSLVQGAGELFFGEGSRLTVL.

This clone was observed a few times. The chain has TRBV2 and TRBJ2-1; TRBD2 matches at 11 bases. The CDR3 is 15 amino acids. Trimming cost V 7 bases and J 9 bases; bases outside gene matches: 11. Looked up from germline, CDR1 is SNHLY and CDR2 is FYNNEI. CDR3 sequence: CASTSRSGRGREQFF. The CDR3 nucleotides read TGTGCCAGCACCTCCCGTAGCGGGAGGGGACGTGAGCAGTTCTTC.

This clone appeared once. J is TRBJ1-6 and V is TRBV9; unclear D gene. V lost 0 bases, J lost 6 bases, and 7 bases lay in between. Germline V gene sequence: CDR1 SGDLS, CDR2 YYNGEE. The CDR3 sequence is 14 residues long. The CDR3 DNA is TGTGCCAGCAGCGTAGAAGGTGCTAATTCACCCCTCCACTTT. The encoded protein is CASSVEGANSPLHF. The full variable domain, rest sourced from reference TRBV9 and TRBJ1-6, is DSGVTQTPKHLITATGQRVTLRCSPRSGDLSVYWYQQSLDQGLQFLIQYYNGEERAKGNILERFSAQQFPDLHSELNLSSLELGDSALYFCASSVEGANSPLHFGNGTRLTVT.

V is TRBV28 and J is TRBJ1-1; perhaps TRBD1 as D (5 bases). With 1 base removed from V and 5 bases from J, the gap between germline ends came to 11 bases. CDR1 and CDR2 (germline): MDHEN, SYDVKM. This CDR3 has 14 amino acids. The CDR3 DNA follows: TGTGCCAGCAGTTTATCCGGGGGGAGGACTGAAGCTTTCTTT. Its translation is CASSLSGGRTEAFF.

The gene calls are TRBV12-2 and TRBJ1-5; TRBD1, the table's D call, lacks a check against the DNA. TRBV12-2 is marked as a pseudogene. The CDR3 has 17 amino acids. CDR3 coding DNA: TGTGCAAGTCGCTTAGCGTCAGGGGCCCTACTCAATCAGCCCCAGCATTTT. Its translation: CASRLASGALLNQPQHF.

The CDR3 loop is CASSYGGLGSDTQYF. Written as DNA, the CDR3 is TGTGCCAGCAGCTACGGGGGTCTGGGGTCGGATACGCAGTATTTT. The chain couples TRBV5-5 to TRBJ2-3; maybe TRBD2 (6 bases). Trimming removed 3 bases from V and 6 bases from J, with 17 bases in between. Germline-derived CDR1 and CDR2 are SGHKS and YYEKEE (reference sequence). This CDR3 region has 15 residues. Drawing the rest from reference TRBV5-5 and TRBJ2-3, the complete variable domain is DAGVTQSPTHLIKTRGQQVTLRCSPISGHKSVSWYQQVLGQGPQFIFQYYEKEERGRGNFPDRFSARQFPNYSSELNVNALLLGDSALYLCASSYGGLGSDTQYFGPGTRLTVL.

This clone was seen a single time. The chain carries TRBV5-5 and TRBJ2-5; D remains ambiguous. Per the germline V gene, CDR1 is SGHKS and CDR2 is YYEKEE (reference sequence). The CDR3 length is 13 residues. Trimming stripped 5 bases from V and 1 base from J, with 9 bases between. The CDR3 DNA reads TGTGCCAGCAGATGGGCGACCCAAGAGACCCAGTACTTC. Amino acid sequence: CASRWATQETQYF. Using reference TRBV5-5 and TRBJ2-5 for the parts outside the CDR3, the full variable domain is DAGVTQSPTHLIKTRGQQVTLRCSPISGHKSVSWYQQVLGQGPQFIFQYYEKEERGRGNFPDRFSARQFPNYSSELNVNALLLGDSALYLCASRWATQETQYFGPGTRLLVL.

The chain couples TRBV7-8 to TRBJ1-1, with TRBD1 as a possible D gene (6 bases). Germline V CDR1 and CDR2: SGHVS, FQNEAQ. V dropped 5 bases and J dropped 1 base, with 11 bases sitting between them. The CDR3 runs to 14 residues. The CDR3 DNA is TGTGCCAGCAGCGAATTCAGGGGGAACACTGAAGCTTTCTTT. Protein: CASSEFRGNTEAFF.

CDR3 in amino acids: CASSPSGQGYEQYF. The CDR3, as DNA: TGTGCCAGCAGCCCCTCGGGACAGGGCTACGAGCAGTACTTC. The chain couples TRBV28 to TRBJ2-7, with 9 nucleotides matching TRBD1. The V gene's germline CDR1 is MDHEN and CDR2 SYDVKM. This CDR3 comprises 14 residues. With 6 bases clipped from V and 3 bases from J, the junction kept 6 bases outside the gene matches. Drawing the rest from reference TRBV28 and TRBJ2-7, the complete variable domain is DVKVTQSSRYLVKRTGEKVFLECVQDMDHENMFWYRQDPGLGLRLIYFSYDVKMKEKGDIPEGYSVSREKKERFSLILESASTNQTSMYLCASSPSGQGYEQYFGPGTRLTVT.

The chain couples TRBV29-1 to TRBJ1-1; 8 bases agree with TRBD1. CDR3 length: 15 amino acids. Germline V CDR1 and CDR2: SQVTM, ANQGSEA. After removal of 5 bases from V and 4 bases from J, the junction contained 12 bases not matched to a gene. The CDR3 is CSVPGQAGIGTEAFF. CDR3 sequence (DNA): TGCAGCGTTCCGGGACAGGCAGGAATCGGCACTGAAGCTTTCTTT.

The V call is TRBV7-2, the J call TRBJ1-1; D perhaps matches TRBD1 (6 bases). This CDR3 is built from 15 residues. Trimming stripped 5 bases from V and 4 bases from J, with 17 bases between. Germline loops: CDR1 SGHTA, CDR2 FQGNSA. The CDR3 loop is CASSDTQGWGTEAFF. The CDR3 DNA follows: TGTGCCAGCAGCGATACACAGGGATGGGGCACTGAAGCTTTCTTT.

The chain has TRBV27 and TRBJ2-7; D is unresolved. Per germline, CDR1 MNHEY and CDR2 SMNVEV (reference sequence). The CDR3 loop spans 15 amino acids. Trimming took off 6 bases at V and 4 bases at J, with 19 bases between the two ends. The DNA of the CDR3 is TGTGCCAGCAGCTCGGCGGCCCCTCTAGGGTACGAGCAGTACTTC. Translating it yields CASSSAAPLGYEQYF.

V usage is TRBV2 and J usage is TRBJ2-3, with D possibly TRBD2 on 6 matching bases. Per the germline V gene, CDR1 is SNHLY and CDR2 is FYNNEI. Trimming removed 3 bases at V and 2 bases at J, with 18 bases between. The CDR3 has 17 residues. The CDR3 DNA reads as TGTGCCAGCAGTGACCGTCGGTCTAGCGTTTACACAGATACGCAGTATTTT. Protein sequence: CASSDRRSSVYTDTQYF.

The V gene is TRBV9, the J gene TRBJ2-2, with D tentatively TRBD1 (5 bases). The V end lost 4 bases, the J end lost 2 bases, and 12 bases lay between the germline ends. The length of the CDR3 is 15 residues. Germline V gene sequence: CDR1 SGDLS, CDR2 YYNGEE. This CDR3 is CASSFGHRNTGELFF. The DNA of the CDR3 is TGTGCCAGCAGCTTCGGACACCGTAACACCGGGGAGCTGTTTTTT.

Only one count was recorded for this clone. J is TRBJ2-7 and V is TRBV6-5, with TRBD2 identical over 8 bases. The J segment lost 0 bases and the V segment lost 8 bases, leaving 6 bases of the junction unmatched. Germline assignment: CDR1 MNHEY and CDR2 SVGAGI. The CDR3 consists of 14 residues. CDR3 nucleotides: TGTGCCAGCGGGCAGAGCGGGAGCTCCTACGAGCAGTACTTC. It is translated as CASGQSGSSYEQYF.

This rearrangement joins TRBV3-1 (or the pseudogene TRBV3-2) to TRBJ2-7; D call uncertain. Germline assignment: CDR1 LGHDT and CDR2 YNNKEL (reference sequence). The CDR3 has 13 amino acids. The V gene lost 1 base and the J gene lost 6 bases, with 10 bases spanning the gap. As DNA, the CDR3 is TGTGCCAGCAGCCAAGGGCTATCGGGCGAGCAGTACTTC. Translated, it gives CASSQGLSGEQYF.

The gene calls are TRBV10-3 and TRBJ1-1; a possible D gene is TRBD1 (5 bases). The V and J ends lost 6 bases and 10 bases respectively, with 21 bases between them. The CDR3 is 14 amino acids. Looked up from germline, CDR1 is ENHRY and CDR2 is SYGVKD. The CDR3, as DNA: TGTGCCATCAGCCTCGCTGAGGGAGGCCAGGGAGCTTTCTTT. This sequence encodes CAISLAEGGQGAFF.

The J gene is TRBJ1-4, the V gene TRBV4-2, with TRBD1 matching 7 bases. V lost 5 bases and J lost 8; bases outside the gene matches: 8. CDR1 LGHNA and CDR2 YNFKEQ come from the germline V gene. CDR3 length equals 14 residues. In DNA form, the CDR3 reads TGTGCCAGCAGCAAACAGGGGTTGAAAGAAAAACTGTTTTTT. This sequence encodes CASSKQGLKEKLFF.

V is TRBV28 and J is TRBJ1-1; D is unresolved. V lost 1 base and J lost 7, with 10 bases in between. The CDR3 has 13 residues. Looked up from germline, CDR1 is MDHEN and CDR2 is SYDVKM. This CDR3 is CASSLSRTNEAFF. In DNA form, the CDR3 reads TGTGCCAGCAGTTTATCCCGGACCAATGAAGCTTTCTTT.

The chain recombines TRBV7-8 with TRBJ2-5; 7 positions agree with TRBD1. CDR1 is SGHVS, CDR2 FQNEAQ, per germline. The CDR3 has 12 residues. With V trimmed by 9 bases and J by 7 bases, 8 bases remained unmatched. The CDR3 here is CASQGVMTTQYF. The CDR3 DNA sequence: TGTGCCAGTCAGGGGGTCATGACGACCCAGTACTTC.

For the CDR3, the DNA is TGTGCCAGCAGCTTGGGCGGGGGACTGTTCTTC. Protein: CASSLGGGLFF. The rearrangement links TRBV5-8 to TRBJ2-1; 7 bases align to TRBD2. The trim removed 0 bases at V and 15 bases at J, leaving 3 bases unmatched. CDR3 length equals 11 residues. Looked up from germline, CDR1 is SGHTS and CDR2 is YDEGEE.

The chain uses TRBV6-6 and TRBJ1-2, with TRBD1 identical over 8 bases. The V gene's germline CDR1 is MNHNY and CDR2 SVGAGI (reference sequence). The ends lost 8 bases at V and 8 bases at J; junction bases unmatched: 13. The CDR3 extends over 14 amino acids. Here the CDR3 DNA reads TGTGCCAGCGCACCCGACAGGGGTCCGGGGGGCTACACCTTC. Protein product: CASAPDRGPGGYTF.

CDR3 bases: TGTGCCAGCAGTGAAGGGGACACTGAAGCTTTCTTT. This encodes CASSEGDTEAFF. This sequence joins TRBV2 and TRBJ1-1; D unresolved. CDR1 is SNHLY and CDR2 is FYNNEI in the germline V gene. V was trimmed by 1 base and J by 3 bases, leaving 3 bases between them. The CDR3 length is 12 residues.

DNA for the CDR3: TGCGCCAGCAGCTTGGGGACTAGCGGGGGACAAGAGACCCAGTACTTC. This translates into CASSLGTSGGQETQYF. The chain combines TRBV5-1 with TRBJ2-5, with 13 bases lining up with TRBD2. V was pared by 0 bases and J by 2 bases, with 1 base of the junction left unmatched. Germline V lookup: CDR1 SGHRS, CDR2 YFSETQ. CDR3 length: 16 residues.

The count of this clone is one. This chain joins TRBV11-2 and TRBJ1-5; no clear D gene. The germline CDR1 and CDR2 sequences are SGHAT and FQNNGV. This CDR3 region has 15 residues. V shed 1 base and J shed 7 bases, with 14 bases lying between them. The CDR3 region has the DNA TGTGCCAGCAGCTTAGGGGTCATCTCGAGGCAGCCCCAGCATTTT. It codes for CASSLGVISRQPQHF.

The J gene is TRBJ2-6, the V gene TRBV19; no clear D. V lost 3 bases and J lost 0, with 12 bases in between. The CDR3 covers 17 residues. Germline assignment: CDR1 LNHDA and CDR2 SQIVND (reference sequence). CDR3 in DNA: TGTGCCAGTAGTATTCTCCCGTGGAGCTCTGGGGCCAACGTCCTGACTTTC. It specifies CASSILPWSSGANVLTF. Full variable domain (missing parts from reference TRBV19 and TRBJ2-6): DGGITQSPKYLFRKEGQNVTLSCEQNLNHDAMYWYRQDPGQGLRLIYYSQIVNDFQKGDIAEGYSVSREKKESFPLTVTSAQKNPTAFYLCASSILPWSSGANVLTFGAGSRLTVL.

The chain carries TRBV19 and TRBJ2-5, with D perhaps matching TRBD2 (7 bases). CDR3 size: 15 residues. In germline, CDR1 is LNHDA, CDR2 SQIVND (reference sequence). V was clipped by 5 bases and J by 12 bases, with 25 bases between them. CDR3 nucleotides: TGTGCCAGTAGTCTAGGACAGTCTAGCGGTTTACTGAAGTACTTC. Protein: CASSLGQSSGLLKYF.